The source of this TCR beta chain is a study of CD8 T cells in ankylosing spondylitis. General observations from the study: Disease-linked clones, CD8+, were relatively rare in peripheral blood. Clones linked to disease were reported to show significant enrichment in matched ankylosing spondylitis synovial fluid. Both synovial fluid and blood in reactive arthritis had previously been reported to carry some motif variants.

This clonotype was seen many times. What it binds is not known. Generation of TCR beta libraries employed quantitative 5'-RACE incorporating molecular barcodes. TCRdb passed the 5' RACE reads through MiXCR, listing each CDR3 protein once. Counted here are about 140,000 distinct CDR3 sequences, 6% to 8% occurring once; the ten biggest clones make up roughly an eighth. This CDR3 has 17 residues. Trimming took 5 bases from V and 0 from J; bases not matched to a gene: 8. Germline V gives CDR1 LNHDA, CDR2 SQIVND (reference sequence). The chain carries TRBV19 and TRBJ2-3, with TRBD1 matching over 10 bases. This clonotype was sampled from a female donor with ankylosing spondylitis or in good health (not recorded which). The sequencing input was blood, either unsorted or a sorted T cell fraction (not recorded which). The CDR3 region has the DNA TGTGCCAGTAGTGCCAGACAGGGGGCGCCGAGCACAGATACGCAGTATTTT. It specifies CASSARQGAPSTDTQYF.